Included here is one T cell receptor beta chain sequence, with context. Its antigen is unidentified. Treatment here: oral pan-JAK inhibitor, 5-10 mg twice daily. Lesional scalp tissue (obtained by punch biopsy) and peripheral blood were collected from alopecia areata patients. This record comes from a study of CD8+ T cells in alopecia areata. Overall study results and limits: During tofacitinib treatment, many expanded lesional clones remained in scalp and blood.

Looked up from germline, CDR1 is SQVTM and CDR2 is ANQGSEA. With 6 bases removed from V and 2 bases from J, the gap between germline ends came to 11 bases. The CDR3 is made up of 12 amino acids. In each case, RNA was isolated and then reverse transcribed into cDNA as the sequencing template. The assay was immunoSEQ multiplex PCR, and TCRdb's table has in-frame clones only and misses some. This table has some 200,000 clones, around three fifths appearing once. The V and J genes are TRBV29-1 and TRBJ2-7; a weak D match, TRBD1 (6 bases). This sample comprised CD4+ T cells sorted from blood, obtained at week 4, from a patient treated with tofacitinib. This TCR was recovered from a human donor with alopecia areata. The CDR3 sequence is CSVGQPPYEQYF. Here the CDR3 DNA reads TGCAGCGTAGGACAGCCACCCTACGAGCAGTACTTC.